This entry describes one T cell receptor (beta chain). This entry belongs to a study of blood T cell repertoires in COVID-19. On the study more broadly: There were acute and convalescent COVID-19 samples, and they came from the United States, Italy and Spain. The analysed material was cDNA or gDNA that came from T cells, B-cell-depleted T cells, or PBMCs.

TCRdb's table, derived via immunoSEQ multiplex PCR, lists solely in-frame clones and lacks some. This sample has about 220,000 clones, with around 86% found just once. The CDR3 totals 13 residues. V was pared by 3 bases and J by 6 bases, with 14 bases between. CDR1 is SQVTM and CDR2 is ANQGSEA in the germline V gene. Participants were aged 18 to 89 years from approximately 25 US areas. Each participant's cohort was designated according to participant-reported clinical history. The sample was PBMCs or T cells enriched from blood (not recorded which). The sequence derives from a woman between 35 and 50 years old with acute COVID-19. The chain uses TRBV29-1 and TRBJ1-1; maybe TRBD1 (5 bases). CDR3 sequence (DNA): TGCAGCGTTGATGCGGACAACCCCGCTGAAGCTTTCTTT. It specifies CSVDADNPAEAFF.